The next 15 T cell receptor beta chains were all read from a single sample in a study of T cell clonotyping in hematopoietic cell transplantation (dated by TCRdb to the early 2020s). Library preparation used the immunoSEQ multiplex PCR assay. TCRdb took over this immuneACCESS table, retaining in-frame rearrangements with V and J assigned. Such tables are incomplete; in checked studies, under half of the missing clones stem from an unresolved V gene, and the remainder is unexplained. The sample profile shows 5,500 to 7,500 clones; around 82% of them were found once. Of the sample, about 14% falls within the top ten clones. The sample's time point label is to be understood as: recipient sample about 28 days before transplant, after cytoreduction. The sample in question was peripheral blood mononuclear cells, obtained before stem cell transplant. Receptors were obtained from a woman in her forties or fifties with acute myeloid leukemia. Some clones in this sample may be carry-over from other donors' samples.

The chain employs TRBV6-1 and TRBJ1-2, with a weak D call TRBD1 (6 bases). Germline CDR1 is MNHNS and CDR2 is SASEGT. There are 13 residues in the CDR3. V was trimmed by 10 bases and J by 8 bases, leaving 20 bases between them. The CDR3 DNA follows: TGTGCCACCCCAGGACAGAGTGTTGGGGGCTACACCTTC. It yields the protein CATPGQSVGGYTF.

The chain links TRBV5-1 to TRBJ2-3; TRBD2 aligns across 10 bases. The CDR3 extends over 16 amino acids. The junction had 8 bases not matched to a gene; V was cut back by 2 bases and J by 5 bases. Germline V lookup: CDR1 SGHRS, CDR2 YFSETQ. The CDR3 nucleotides read TGCGCCAGCAGCTTCTTAGCGGGAGGCATGGAAGATACGCAGTATTTT. Amino acids: CASSFLAGGMEDTQYF.

The sample holds one count of this clone. CDR3 coding DNA: TGTGCCAGCAAGCTAACAGGGGGCCTAGGTCAGCCCCAGCATTTT. Its translation: CASKLTGGLGQPQHF. This chain uses TRBV6-1 with TRBJ1-5, with 9 bases matching TRBD1. Germline V CDR1 and CDR2: MNHNS, SASEGT. The V segment lost 7 bases and the J segment 6 bases; nucleotides outside the gene matches: 10. The CDR3 has 15 amino acids.

This chain joins TRBV6-5 and TRBJ1-5; D unresolved. Trimming removed 2 bases from V and 5 bases from J, with 7 bases in between. CDR1 and CDR2 from the germline V gene are MNHEY and SVGAGI. The CDR3 is 13 amino acids. CDR3 residues: CASSYRLDQPQHF. The CDR3 DNA sequence: TGTGCCAGCAGTTACAGGCTGGATCAGCCCCAGCATTTT.

This chain links TRBV7-6 with TRBJ2-3; 13 bases are a match to TRBD2. Germline CDR1 SGHVS, CDR2 FNYEAQ. The CDR3 runs to 18 residues. Trimming took 5 bases from V and 0 from J; bases not matched to a gene: 8. CDR3 sequence: CASSTTSGGPASTDTQYF. CDR3 coding DNA: TGTGCCAGCAGCACGACTAGCGGGGGGCCAGCTAGCACAGATACGCAGTATTTT. The complete variable domain, with remaining parts taken from reference TRBV7-6 and TRBJ2-3, reads GAGVSQSPRYKVTKRGQDVALRCDPISGHVSLYWYRQALGQGPEFLTYFNYEAQQDKSGLPNDRFSAERPEGSISTLTIQRTEQRDSAMYRCASSTTSGGPASTDTQYFGPGTRLTVL.

The J gene is TRBJ2-3, the V gene TRBV4-2; 8 bases match TRBD2. Germline-derived CDR1 and CDR2 are LGHNA and YNFKEQ. J was trimmed by 4 bases and V by 1 base; bases with no gene match: 10. This CDR3 is 17 amino acids long. CDR3 bases: TGTGCCAGCAGCCAAGGATCCGGGAGGGCCCTCGCAGATACGCAGTATTTT. As protein: CASSQGSGRALADTQYF.

J is TRBJ2-2 and V is TRBV29-1, with D possibly called TRBD1 or TRBD2 (5 bases each). Trimming stripped 5 bases from V and 2 bases from J, with 12 bases between. CDR1 and CDR2 (germline): SQVTM, ANQGSEA. The CDR3 is 14 amino acids. The CDR3 bases are TGCAGCGTTAACCGGGACCGCAACACCGGGGAGCTGTTTTTT. Its translation: CSVNRDRNTGELFF.

The genes are TRBV29-1 and TRBJ2-5, with D possibly being TRBD1 or TRBD2 (6 bases each). Looked up from germline, CDR1 is SQVTM and CDR2 is ANQGSEA. V lost 7 bases and J lost 4, with 22 bases in between. The CDR3 has 15 amino acids. DNA for the CDR3: TGCAGCGGTGCCAGAGAGGGGGGCCAGGGAGAGACCCAGTACTTC. Translating gives CSGAREGGQGETQYF.

This sequence joins TRBV5-1 and TRBJ2-7; perhaps TRBD1 as D (6 bases). Germline CDR1 is SGHRS and CDR2 is YFSETQ. V was pared by 1 base and J by 3 bases, with 14 bases between. CDR3 length: 15 residues. The CDR3: CASSLSQGMIYEQYF. The CDR3 region has the DNA TGCGCCAGCAGCTTGAGCCAGGGGATGATCTACGAGCAGTACTTC.

The genes are TRBV2 and TRBJ2-1; 10 positions match TRBD2. In germline, CDR1 is SNHLY, CDR2 FYNNEI. J lost 2 bases, V lost 6 bases, and 7 bases had no gene match. The CDR3 runs to 16 residues. Here the CDR3 DNA reads TGTGCCAGCAGCAGGAGACTAGCGGGTCCCTACAATGAGCAGTTCTTC. It yields the protein CASSRRLAGPYNEQFF. Combining the CDR3 with reference TRBV2 and TRBJ2-1 gives the whole variable domain EPEVTQTPSHQVTQMGQEVILRCVPISNHLYFYWYRQILGQKVEFLVSFYNNEISEKSEIFDDQFSVERPDGSNFTLKIRSTKLEDSAMYFCASSRRLAGPYNEQFFGPGTRLTVL.

J is TRBJ2-2 and V is TRBV7-2, with TRBD2 identical over 9 bases. V lost 2 bases to trimming and J lost 4 bases; unmatched junction nucleotides: 11. CDR1 and CDR2 (germline): SGHTA, FQGNSA. This CDR3 is 18 amino acids long. As DNA, the CDR3 is TGTGCCAGCAGCTTAAGGGGCCTGGCAGCGGGAGGCACCGGGGAGCTGTTTTTT. It yields the protein CASSLRGLAAGGTGELFF.

The rearrangement joins TRBV9 to TRBJ2-7, with 12 bases fitting TRBD2. The V gene end was trimmed by 3 bases and the J gene end by 5 bases; junction bases not matched to a gene: 9. The germline V gene encodes CDR1 SGDLS and CDR2 YYNGEE. The CDR3 sequence is 16 residues long. CDR3 nucleotides: TGTGCCAGCAGCGCCCGCCGGACTAGCGGGATGGACGAGCAGTACTTC. As protein: CASSARRTSGMDEQYF.

The chain has TRBV2 and TRBJ1-4; D unresolved. Between the trimmed V and J ends, which lost 4 bases and 2 bases, there was a span of 8 bases. The CDR3 sequence is 14 residues long. CDR1 and CDR2 from the germline V gene are SNHLY and FYNNEI. The CDR3 loop is CASSVRQTNEKLFF. Written as DNA, the CDR3 is TGTGCCAGCAGTGTTCGGCAGACTAATGAAAAACTGTTTTTT.

This chain links TRBV28 with TRBJ1-2; TRBD1 matches 7 bases. The CDR3 has 14 residues. Germline V lookup: CDR1 MDHEN, CDR2 SYDVKM. The trim removed 6 bases at V and 7 bases at J, leaving 11 bases unmatched. The CDR3 bases are TGTGCCAGCAGGGCAAACAGGGGTATCCTTGGCTACACCTTC. This translates into CASRANRGILGYTF.

The rearrangement links TRBV29-1 to TRBJ2-7; 8 bases line up with TRBD1. The V segment lost 7 bases and the J segment 3 bases; nucleotides outside the gene matches: 11. CDR1 is SQVTM, CDR2 ANQGSEA, per germline. The CDR3 is 14 residues long. The CDR3 region has the DNA TGCAGCGCCGGAGGAGCACAGGGGGTCTACGAGCAGTACTTC. Translating gives CSAGGAQGVYEQYF.